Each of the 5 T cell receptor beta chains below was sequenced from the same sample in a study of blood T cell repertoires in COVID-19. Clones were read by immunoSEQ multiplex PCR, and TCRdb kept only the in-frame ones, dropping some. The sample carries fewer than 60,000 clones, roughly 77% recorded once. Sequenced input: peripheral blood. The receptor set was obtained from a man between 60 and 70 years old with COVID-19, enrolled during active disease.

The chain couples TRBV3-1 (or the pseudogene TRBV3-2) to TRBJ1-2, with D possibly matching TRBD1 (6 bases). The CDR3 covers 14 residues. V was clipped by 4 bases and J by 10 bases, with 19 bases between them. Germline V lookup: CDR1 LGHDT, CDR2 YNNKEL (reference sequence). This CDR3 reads CASSPEQGGFVYTF. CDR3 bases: TGTGCCAGCAGCCCAGAACAGGGTGGATTCGTCTACACCTTC.

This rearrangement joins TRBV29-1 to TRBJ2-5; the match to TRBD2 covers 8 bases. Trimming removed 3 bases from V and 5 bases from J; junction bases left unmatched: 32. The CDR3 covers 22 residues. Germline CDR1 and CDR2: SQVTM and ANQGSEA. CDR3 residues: CSVDFCTVVGLAGQRGRETQYF. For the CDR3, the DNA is TGCAGCGTTGATTTTTGCACGGTGGTGGGGCTAGCGGGCCAACGGGGGAGGGAGACCCAGTACTTC.

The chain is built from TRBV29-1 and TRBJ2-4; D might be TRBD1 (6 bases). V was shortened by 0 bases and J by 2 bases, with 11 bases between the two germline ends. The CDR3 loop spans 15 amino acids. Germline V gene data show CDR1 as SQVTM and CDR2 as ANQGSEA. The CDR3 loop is CSVEDLRGTKNIQYF. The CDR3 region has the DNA TGCAGCGTTGAAGATCTGAGGGGGACCAAAAACATTCAGTACTTC.

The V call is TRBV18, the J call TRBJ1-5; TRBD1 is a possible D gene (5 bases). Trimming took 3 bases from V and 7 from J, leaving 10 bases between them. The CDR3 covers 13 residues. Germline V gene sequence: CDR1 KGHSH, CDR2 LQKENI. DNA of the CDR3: TGTGCCAGCTCACCCGCGGGGGACCAGCCCCAGCATTTT. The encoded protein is CASSPAGDQPQHF.

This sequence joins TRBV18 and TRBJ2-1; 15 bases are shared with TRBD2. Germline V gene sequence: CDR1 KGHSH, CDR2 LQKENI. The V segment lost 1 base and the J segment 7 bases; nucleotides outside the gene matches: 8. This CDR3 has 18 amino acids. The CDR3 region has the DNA TGTGCCAGCTCACCACTTGGACTAGCGGGAGGGCCGGGTAATGAGCAGTTCTTC. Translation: CASSPLGLAGGPGNEQFF.